The 12 T cell receptor beta chains below were found in one sample sequenced in a study of a mutant IDH1 vaccine in newly diagnosed glioma. Time point described: week 35, safety follow-up. Every vaccine dose comprised 300 ug of mutant IDH1 20-mer peptide plus topical imiquimod. These receptors have no identified antigens. The data were produced by immunoSEQ multiplex PCR, yet TCRdb's version contains in-frame clones alone and is incomplete. The sample shows tens of thousands of clones, 74% of them seen only once. Sequences were derived from PBMCs, sampled from a glioma patient whose treatment included an IDH1 peptide vaccine. These receptors were taken from a man over 45 with glioma.

This clone was observed once. V usage is TRBV19 and J usage is TRBJ1-1; 8 positions agree with TRBD1. The ends lost 4 bases at V and 0 bases at J; junction bases unmatched: 7. This CDR3 is 16 amino acids long. The germline V gene has CDR1 LNHDA and CDR2 SQIVND (reference sequence). The CDR3 sequence: CASSRGQGFMNTEAFF. CDR3 nucleotide sequence: TGTGCCAGTAGTAGAGGACAGGGCTTCATGAACACTGAAGCTTTCTTT.

V and J are TRBV7-9 and TRBJ1-4, with D possibly TRBD1 on 5 matching bases. V lost 5 bases, J lost 6 bases, and 16 bases lay in between. This CDR3 has 15 amino acids. Germline values: CDR1 SEHNR, CDR2 FQNEAQ (reference sequence). The CDR3 protein is CASSAPGTADEKLFF. DNA of the CDR3: TGTGCCAGCAGCGCCCCCGGGACGGCAGATGAAAAACTGTTTTTT.

The chain is built from TRBV29-1 and TRBJ2-7; D gene unclear. V shed 6 bases and J shed 3 bases, with 12 bases lying between them. Germline V CDR1 and CDR2: SQVTM, ANQGSEA. The CDR3 extends over 12 amino acids. In nucleotides, the CDR3 is TGCAGCGTACACGACGCGAACTACGAGCAGTACTTC. Translating it yields CSVHDANYEQYF.

The genes are TRBV2 and TRBJ2-2; 9 positions match TRBD1. The J segment lost 1 base and the V segment lost 5 bases, leaving 14 bases of the junction unmatched. CDR3 length: 19 amino acids. From germline, CDR1 is SNHLY and CDR2 FYNNEI. CDR3 in DNA: TGTGCCAGCAGTCTCATACCGGGACAGGGAGTACTGAACACCGGGGAGCTGTTTTTT. Translating gives CASSLIPGQGVLNTGELFF.

The chain is built from TRBV11-2 and TRBJ1-3, with D unclear. CDR1 and CDR2 (germline): SGHAT, FQNNGV. V was clipped by 5 bases and J by 7 bases, with 15 bases between them. The CDR3 totals 14 residues. CDR3 protein: CASSPQSLPNTIYF. CDR3 in DNA: TGTGCCAGCAGCCCCCAGAGTCTCCCGAACACCATATATTTT.

The table lists this clone with a few counts. This chain connects TRBV2 to TRBJ1-3, with D unclear. V was pared by 6 bases and J by 2 bases, with 2 bases between. Germline V gene data show CDR1 as SNHLY and CDR2 as FYNNEI. This CDR3 is built from 11 residues. CDR3 sequence reads: CASRAGNTIYF. CDR3 nucleotides: TGTGCCAGCAGGGCTGGAAACACCATATATTTT. Based on the CDR3 plus reference TRBV2 and TRBJ1-3, the full variable domain is EPEVTQTPSHQVTQMGQEVILRCVPISNHLYFYWYRQILGQKVEFLVSFYNNEISEKSEIFDDQFSVERPDGSNFTLKIRSTKLEDSAMYFCASRAGNTIYFGEGSWLTVV.

This chain uses TRBV7-2 with TRBJ1-4, with D perhaps matching TRBD1 (5 bases). The V end lost 4 bases, the J end lost 7 bases, and 13 bases lay between the germline ends. This CDR3 contains 14 residues. Germline values: CDR1 SGHTA, CDR2 FQGNSA. CDR3 nucleotide sequence: TGTGCCAGCAGCTGGGGGGGAGAGGGTGAAAAACTGTTTTTT. Residues: CASSWGGEGEKLFF.

The gene calls are TRBV5-1 and TRBJ1-1; D uncertain. The CDR3 runs to 14 residues. In germline, CDR1 is SGHRS, CDR2 YFSETQ. Between the trimmed V and J ends, which lost 0 bases and 6 bases, there was a span of 12 bases. The CDR3 DNA is TGCGCCAGCAGCTTGGAAAGTAGAAACCCTGAAGCTTTCTTT. Translation gives CASSLESRNPEAFF. Drawing the rest from reference TRBV5-1 and TRBJ1-1, the complete variable domain is KAGVTQTPRYLIKTRGQQVTLSCSPISGHRSVSWYQQTPGQGLQFLFEYFSETQRNKGNFPGRFSGRQFSNSRSEMNVSTLELGDSALYLCASSLESRNPEAFFGQGTRLTVV.

As DNA, the CDR3 is TGTGCCTGGATCTCGAGGGAGGGGACAGATACGCAGTATTTT. Translating gives CAWISREGTDTQYF. The V call is TRBV30, the J call TRBJ2-3, with 7 bases aligning to TRBD2. Germline trimming cut 4 bases from V and 3 bases from J; bases unmatched to any gene: 7. This CDR3 contains 14 residues. The V gene's germline CDR1 is GTSNPN and CDR2 SVGIG (reference sequence).

Here the CDR3 DNA reads TGTGCCAGTTCCTCCGGACTAGCGGGGCTCCAAGAGACCCAGTACTTC. This codes for CASSSGLAGLQETQYF. V and J are TRBV19 and TRBJ2-5; the match to TRBD2 covers 12 bases. Per the germline V gene, CDR1 is LNHDA and CDR2 is SQIVND (reference sequence). The junction had 8 bases not matched to a gene; V was cut back by 8 bases and J by 1 base. The CDR3 spans 16 residues.

This clone was observed a handful of times. The rearrangement joins TRBV20-1 to TRBJ1-1; no definite D call. This CDR3 is built from 10 residues. Germline V gene lookup returns CDR1 DFQATT and CDR2 SNEGSKA (reference sequence). Trimming cost V 0 bases and J 8 bases, with 4 bases left between them. The DNA of the CDR3 is TGCAGTGCTAGAGAAGGGGAAGCTTTCTTT. This translates into CSAREGEAFF.

The V and J genes are TRBV4-1 and TRBJ1-2; D remains ambiguous. Looked up from germline, CDR1 is MGHRA and CDR2 is YSYEKL. The length of the CDR3 is 14 residues. Trimming left V 4 bases short and J 0 bases short, with 9 bases between. In DNA form, the CDR3 reads TGCGCCAGCAGCCCGGAACAGTCTAACTATGGCTACACCTTC. Amino acid sequence: CASSPEQSNYGYTF.